This T cell receptor beta chain was recovered during a study of OX40 agonist ivuxolimab in advanced cancers. Study summary: Two patients with cutaneous melanoma and one with hepatocellular carcinoma, three in total, showed partial responses.

Study-level findings and limits: Some patients without response likewise showed low normalized clonal expansion. With doses of 0.1 to 3.0 mg/kg, CD4+ and CD8+ blood T cells had undergone clonal expansion by week 6.

Trimming shortened V by 5 bases and J by 2 bases, and 10 bases separated the two germline ends. The CDR3 totals 13 residues. Of note for this clone: What it binds is unknown.

The repertoire was sequenced with immunoSEQ multiplex PCR; TCRdb's copy has only in-frame clones and lacks some. The sample contains 75,000 to 90,000 clones, 80% to 95% of which appear only once. This receptor was obtained from an adult with an advanced solid tumor such as melanoma, head and neck, liver or kidney cancer. The chain has TRBV23-1 and TRBJ2-7; D is uncertain. TRBV23-1 is identified as an open reading frame with a role that is uncertain. The sequencing used CD4+ or CD8+ T cells sorted from blood, collected in a trial of the OX40 agonist ivuxolimab. The CDR3 DNA is TGCGCCAGCAGTTGGCTACGCCCCTACGAGCAGTACTTC. This codes for CASSWLRPYEQYF.